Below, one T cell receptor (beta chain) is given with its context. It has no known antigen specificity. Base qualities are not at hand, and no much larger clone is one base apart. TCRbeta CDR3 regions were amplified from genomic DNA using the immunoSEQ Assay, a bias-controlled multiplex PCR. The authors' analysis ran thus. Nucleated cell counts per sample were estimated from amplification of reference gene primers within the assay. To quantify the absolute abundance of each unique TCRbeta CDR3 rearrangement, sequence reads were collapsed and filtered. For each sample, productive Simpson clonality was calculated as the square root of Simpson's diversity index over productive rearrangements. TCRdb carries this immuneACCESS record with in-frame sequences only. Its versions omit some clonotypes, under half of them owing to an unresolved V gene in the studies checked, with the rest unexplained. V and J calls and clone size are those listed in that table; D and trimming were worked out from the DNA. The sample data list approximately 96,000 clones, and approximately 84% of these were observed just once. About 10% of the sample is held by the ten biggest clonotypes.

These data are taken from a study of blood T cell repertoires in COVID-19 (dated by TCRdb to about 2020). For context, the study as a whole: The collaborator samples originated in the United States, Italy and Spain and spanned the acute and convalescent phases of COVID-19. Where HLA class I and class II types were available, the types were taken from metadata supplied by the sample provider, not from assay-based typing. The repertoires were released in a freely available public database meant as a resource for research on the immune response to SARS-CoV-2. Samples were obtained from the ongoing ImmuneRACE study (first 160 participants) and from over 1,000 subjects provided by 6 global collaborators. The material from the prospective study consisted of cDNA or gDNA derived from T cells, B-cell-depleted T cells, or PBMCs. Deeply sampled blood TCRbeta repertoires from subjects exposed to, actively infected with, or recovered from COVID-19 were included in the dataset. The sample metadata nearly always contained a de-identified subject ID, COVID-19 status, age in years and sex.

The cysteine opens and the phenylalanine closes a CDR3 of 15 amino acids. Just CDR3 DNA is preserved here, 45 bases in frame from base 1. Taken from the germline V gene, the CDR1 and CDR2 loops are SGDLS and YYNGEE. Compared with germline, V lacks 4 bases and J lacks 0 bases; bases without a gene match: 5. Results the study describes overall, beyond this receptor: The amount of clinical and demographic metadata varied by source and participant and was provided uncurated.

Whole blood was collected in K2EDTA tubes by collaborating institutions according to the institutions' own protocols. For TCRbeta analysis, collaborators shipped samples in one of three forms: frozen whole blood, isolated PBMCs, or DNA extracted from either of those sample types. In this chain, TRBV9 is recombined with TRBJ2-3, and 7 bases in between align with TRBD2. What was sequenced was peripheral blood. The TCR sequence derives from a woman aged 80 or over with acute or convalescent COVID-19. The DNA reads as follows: TGTGCCAGCAGCACCGGGGGGACTAGCACAGATACGCAGTATTTT. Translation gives CASSTGGTSTDTQYF.